This TCR beta chain was found in a study of blood T cells in healthy people across ages. Whole-study results and caveats: Shifts in expanded clonotypes may have been confounded by donor CMV status, which was unknown. TCR beta diversity per million T cells fell roughly linearly with age. One million T cells yielded diversity estimates that were considered underestimates.

The authors ran a second PCR of about 7 to 11 cycles using a sample-barcoded 5' primer and a J-beta primer mix. Via MiXCR, TCRdb re-called the 5' RACE reads, giving one row per CDR3 protein. Here the sample spans over 1,200,000 distinct CDR3 sequences, almost 60% being singletons. Trimming shortened V by 6 bases and J by 2 bases, and 12 bases separated the two germline ends. The length of the CDR3 is 14 residues. This clonotype was picked up a small number of times. Antigen specificity is unknown. This receptor was obtained from a man between 18 and 35 years old in good health. The sequenced material came from blood. This chain uses TRBV12-3 or TRBV12-4 with TRBJ2-3; D is perhaps TRBD2 (5 bases). CDR3 bases: TGTGCCAGCAGCCTACATCGGGACACAGATACGCAGTATTTT. Protein: CASSLHRDTDTQYF.